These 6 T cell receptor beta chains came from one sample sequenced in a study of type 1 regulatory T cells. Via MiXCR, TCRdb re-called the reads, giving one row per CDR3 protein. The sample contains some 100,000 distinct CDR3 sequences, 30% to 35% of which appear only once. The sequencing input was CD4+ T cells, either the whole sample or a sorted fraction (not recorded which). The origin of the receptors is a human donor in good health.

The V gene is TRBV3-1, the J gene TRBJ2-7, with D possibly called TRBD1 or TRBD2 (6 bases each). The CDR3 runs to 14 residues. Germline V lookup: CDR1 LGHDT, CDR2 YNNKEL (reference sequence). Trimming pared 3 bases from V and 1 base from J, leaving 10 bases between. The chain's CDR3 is CASSHGGTSYEQYF. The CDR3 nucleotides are TGTGCCAGCAGCCATGGCGGGACATCCTACGAGCAGTACTTC.

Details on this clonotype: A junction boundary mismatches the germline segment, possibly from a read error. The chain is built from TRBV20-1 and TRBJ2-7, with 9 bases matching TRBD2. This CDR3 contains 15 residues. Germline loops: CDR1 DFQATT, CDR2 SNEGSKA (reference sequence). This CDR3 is CNARSQTAGGDEQYF. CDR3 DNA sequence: TGCAATGCTAGATCCCAAACGGCGGGAGGGGACGAGCAGTACTTC.

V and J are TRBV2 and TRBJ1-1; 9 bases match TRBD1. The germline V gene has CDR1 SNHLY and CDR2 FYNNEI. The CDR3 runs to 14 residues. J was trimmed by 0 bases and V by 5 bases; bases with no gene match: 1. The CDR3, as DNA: TGTGCCAGCAGTTACAGGGGGCTGAACACTGAAGCTTTCTTT. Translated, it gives CASSYRGLNTEAFF.

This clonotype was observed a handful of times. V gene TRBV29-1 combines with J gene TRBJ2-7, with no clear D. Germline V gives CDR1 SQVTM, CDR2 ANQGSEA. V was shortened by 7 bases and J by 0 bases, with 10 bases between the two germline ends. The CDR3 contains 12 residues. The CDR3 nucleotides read TGCAGCGCTCTCGCTAACTCCTACGAGCAGTACTTC. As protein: CSALANSYEQYF.

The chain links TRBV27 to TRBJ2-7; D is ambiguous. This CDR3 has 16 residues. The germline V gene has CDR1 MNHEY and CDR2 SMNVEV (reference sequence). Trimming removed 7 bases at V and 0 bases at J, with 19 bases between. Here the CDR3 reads CASNPPQAPSSYEQYF. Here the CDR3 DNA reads TGTGCCAGCAACCCCCCGCAGGCGCCGAGCTCCTACGAGCAGTACTTC.

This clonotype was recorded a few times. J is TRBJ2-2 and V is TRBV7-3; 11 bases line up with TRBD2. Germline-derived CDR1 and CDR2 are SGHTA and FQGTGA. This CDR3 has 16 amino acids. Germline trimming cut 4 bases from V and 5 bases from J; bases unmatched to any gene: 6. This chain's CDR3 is CASSSTSGSLTGELFF. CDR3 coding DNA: TGTGCCAGCAGCTCAACTAGCGGGAGCCTTACCGGGGAGCTGTTTTTT.